The 21 T cell receptor beta chains reported below all come from one sample, sequenced in a study of CXCR3-negative and CXCR3-positive naive CD8 T cells. Libraries were UMI-labeled 5' RACE TRB cDNA. TCRdb reprocessed the 5' RACE reads, keeping one entry per CDR3 protein, no DNA. The listing records 43,000 or so distinct CDR3 sequences. The sample consisted of naive CXCR3- CD8+ T cells from blood. Subset given: CD45RO-CCR7+CD27+CD95- naive CD8+ T cells lacking CXCR3 (TNR3-). All receptors derive from a human donor in good health. Some clones in this sample may be carry-over from other donors' samples.

The CDR3 region is CSVPFDRPPMNTEAFF. This chain connects TRBV29-1 to TRBJ1-1; TCRdb selects TRBD1, and the lack of DNA leaves this call unchecked. Germline V CDR1 and CDR2: SQVTM, ANQGSEA. CDR3 length equals 16 residues.

The chain has TRBV29-1 and TRBJ2-7; the D call from TCRdb, TRBD1, cannot be confirmed without DNA. Germline V CDR1 and CDR2: SQVTM, ANQGSEA. CDR3 size: 12 residues. The CDR3 reads CSAETETYEQYF.

The chain joins TRBV27 to TRBJ2-1; TCRdb's D call of TRBD1 is untestable without DNA. This CDR3 region has 12 residues. Looked up from germline, CDR1 is MNHEY and CDR2 is SMNVEV (reference sequence). This CDR3 is CASSFGSGEQFF.

The V and J genes are TRBV7-3 and TRBJ2-1; no DNA is available, so the TRBD2 call from TCRdb remains unchecked. The CDR3 totals 13 residues. Germline CDR1 and CDR2: SGHTA and FQGTGA. CDR3 sequence reads: CASSSGLGNEQFF.

The V gene is TRBV14, the J gene TRBJ2-1; the TCRdb call, TRBD1, lacks DNA for checking. Germline V gene data show CDR1 as SGHDN and CDR2 as FVKESK. CDR3 length: 15 amino acids. The CDR3 region is CASSQTGDPYNEQFF.

The genes are TRBV28 and TRBJ2-5; with no DNA, the TCRdb D assignment of TRBD2 cannot be verified. Per germline, CDR1 MDHEN and CDR2 SYDVKM. The CDR3 is 15 residues long. The CDR3 sequence is CASSLELGTGETQYF.

The V gene is TRBV6-6, the J gene TRBJ2-7; no DNA is available, so the TRBD1 call from TCRdb remains unchecked. The CDR3 spans 14 residues. Germline V CDR1 and CDR2: MNHNY, SVGAGI (reference sequence). The CDR3: CASRDRGPHYEQYF.

The chain is built from TRBV10-3 and TRBJ2-7; TCRdb lists TRBD1, though no DNA is available to test this call. Germline V gene lookup returns CDR1 ENHRY and CDR2 SYGVKD. This CDR3 has 11 residues. This CDR3 is CAIGQGYEQYF.

This rearrangement joins TRBV7-3 to TRBJ1-1; the TCRdb D gene call, TRBD1, has no DNA to confirm it. This CDR3 has 15 amino acids. Germline V gene sequence: CDR1 SGHTA, CDR2 FQGTGA. CDR3 region: CASSSMTGGNTEAFF.

The chain uses TRBV6-5 and TRBJ1-1; the D call from TCRdb, TRBD1, cannot be confirmed without DNA. The CDR3 contains 13 residues. CDR1 is MNHEY, CDR2 SVGAGI, per germline. The CDR3 sequence is CASTPGPDTEAFF.

The V call is TRBV28, the J call TRBJ2-1; absent DNA, TCRdb's TRBD2 call cannot be checked. The germline gives CDR1 MDHEN, CDR2 SYDVKM. CDR3 length: 14 residues. The CDR3 reads CASSTRTNYNEQFF.

CDR3 amino acids: CASSYSGTYEQYF. The V gene is TRBV6-2 or TRBV6-3, the J gene TRBJ2-7. From germline, CDR1 is MNHEY and CDR2 SVGEGT. The CDR3 length is 13 residues.

The chain recombines TRBV11-2 with TRBJ2-5; TCRdb gives TRBD1 as the D gene, but with no DNA this cannot be confirmed. This CDR3 contains 16 residues. The germline gives CDR1 SGHAT, CDR2 FQNNGV. CDR3: CASSSETDRLIGTQYF.

This clonotype counts as medium-sized by frequency. This chain joins TRBV20-1 and TRBJ2-7. The CDR3 runs to 11 residues. Germline V gene sequence: CDR1 DFQATT, CDR2 SNEGSKA (reference sequence). The CDR3 sequence is CSARTYYEQYF.

V gene TRBV6-2 or TRBV6-3 combines with J gene TRBJ2-7; with no DNA, the TCRdb D assignment of TRBD1 cannot be verified. Germline V gives CDR1 MNHEY, CDR2 SVGEGT. This CDR3 is built from 12 residues. This CDR3 is CASSFQRDEQYF.

Frequency places this clonotype as medium-sized (0.01 to 0.1%). The J gene is TRBJ2-5, the V gene TRBV28; the D gene TCRdb calls, TRBD1, cannot be checked with no DNA. CDR1 and CDR2 (germline): MDHEN, SYDVKM. The CDR3 length is 14 residues. CDR3 region: CASSVPSGGETQYF.

CDR3 protein: CASSYDGGARTEAFF. The chain employs TRBV6-2 or TRBV6-3 and TRBJ1-1; TCRdb calls TRBD1, which cannot be checked without DNA. In germline, CDR1 is MNHEY, CDR2 SVGEGT. The CDR3 contains 15 residues.

The chain is built from TRBV29-1 and TRBJ1-2; TCRdb returns TRBD1, unconfirmable since there is no DNA. This CDR3 is built from 17 residues. CDR1 and CDR2 from the germline V gene are SQVTM and ANQGSEA. CDR3 sequence: CSVLDRDRGRESGGYTF.

V gene TRBV29-1 combines with J gene TRBJ2-1; TCRdb outputs TRBD2, but without DNA this stays unchecked. The CDR3 is made up of 14 amino acids. From germline, CDR1 is SQVTM and CDR2 ANQGSEA. The CDR3 loop is CSSTRGGSYNEQFF.

J is TRBJ1-1 and V is TRBV29-1. Germline-derived CDR1 and CDR2 are SQVTM and ANQGSEA. The CDR3 sequence is 16 residues long. This CDR3 is CSVVGLGGRANTEAFF.

J is TRBJ2-7 and V is TRBV5-1; with no DNA, the TCRdb D assignment of TRBD1 cannot be verified. This CDR3 contains 15 residues. Germline assignment: CDR1 SGHRS and CDR2 YFSETQ. CDR3 in amino acids: CASSDGTGVTDEQYF.